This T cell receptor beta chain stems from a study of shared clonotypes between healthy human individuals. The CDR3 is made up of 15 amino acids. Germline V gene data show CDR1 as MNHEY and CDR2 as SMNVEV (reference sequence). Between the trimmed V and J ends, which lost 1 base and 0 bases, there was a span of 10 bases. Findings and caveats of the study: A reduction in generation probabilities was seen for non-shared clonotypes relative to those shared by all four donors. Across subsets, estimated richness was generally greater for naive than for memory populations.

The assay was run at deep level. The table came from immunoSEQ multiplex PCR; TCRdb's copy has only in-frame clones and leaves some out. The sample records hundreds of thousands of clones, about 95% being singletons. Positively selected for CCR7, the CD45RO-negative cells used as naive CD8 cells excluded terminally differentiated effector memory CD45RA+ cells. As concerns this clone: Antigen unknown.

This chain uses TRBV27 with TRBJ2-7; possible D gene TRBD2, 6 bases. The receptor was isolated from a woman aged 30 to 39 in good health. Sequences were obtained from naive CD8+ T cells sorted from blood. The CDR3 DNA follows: TGTGCCAGCAGTTTATTTGGCGGGGCCTCCTACGAGCAGTACTTC. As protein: CASSLFGGASYEQYF.